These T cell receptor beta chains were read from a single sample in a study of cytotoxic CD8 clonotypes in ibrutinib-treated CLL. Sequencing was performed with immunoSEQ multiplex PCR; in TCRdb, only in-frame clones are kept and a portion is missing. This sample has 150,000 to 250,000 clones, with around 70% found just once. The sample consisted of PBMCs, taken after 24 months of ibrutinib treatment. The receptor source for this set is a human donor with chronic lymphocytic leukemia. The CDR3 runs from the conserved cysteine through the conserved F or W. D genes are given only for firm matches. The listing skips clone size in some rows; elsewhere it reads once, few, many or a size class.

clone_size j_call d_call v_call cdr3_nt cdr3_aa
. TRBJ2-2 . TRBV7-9 TGTGCCAGCAGCTTAGAGGTGGAGCTGTTTTTT CASSLEVELFF
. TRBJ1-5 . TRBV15 TGTGCCACCAGCAGAGATAGACCCGGTGGAGGTTCCCAGCATTTT CATSRDRPGGGSQHF
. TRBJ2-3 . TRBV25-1 TGTGCCAGCAGTGATTTAGATACGCAGTATTTT CASSDLDTQYF
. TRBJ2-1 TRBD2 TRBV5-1 TGCGCCAGCAGCTTGTTGGGGACTAGCGGGCCCCACAATGAGCAGTTCTTC CASSLLGTSGPHNEQFF
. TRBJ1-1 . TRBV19 TGTGCCAGTAGTATGATGGAGAACACTGAAGCTTTCTTT CASSMMENTEAFF
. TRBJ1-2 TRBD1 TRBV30 TGTGCCTGGAGCCCCACAGGGGACTATGGCTACACCTTC CAWSPTGDYGYTF
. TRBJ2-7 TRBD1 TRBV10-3 TGTGCCATCAGTGAGTCGGGGACAGGGTCCTACGAGCAGTACTTC CAISESGTGSYEQYF
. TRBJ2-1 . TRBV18 TGTGCCAGCTCACCAGAGGGAGAAAGGTATAATGAGCAGTTCTTC CASSPEGERYNEQFF
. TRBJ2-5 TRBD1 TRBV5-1 TGCGCCAGCAGCTTGACCCCGGGACAGGGAAAAGAGACCCAGTACTTC CASSLTPGQGKETQYF
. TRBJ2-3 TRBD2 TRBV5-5 TGTGCCAGCAGCTTTATCCCCCTAGCGGGCTCGGACACAGATACGCAGTATTTT CASSFIPLAGSDTDTQYF
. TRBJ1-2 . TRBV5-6 TGTGCCAGCAGCCGGAGTAACTATGGCTACACCTTC CASSRSNYGYTF
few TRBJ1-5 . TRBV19 TGTGCCAGTAGTATAGATGGCAGGAGGGATCAGCCCCAGCATTTT CASSIDGRRDQPQHF
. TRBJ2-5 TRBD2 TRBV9 TGTGCCAGCAGCGTATTTCGGGAGGGCCCCGGAGAGACCCAGTACTTC CASSVFREGPGETQYF
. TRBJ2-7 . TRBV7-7 TGTGCCAGCAGCTTCCCAAGAGCTGATATCCTACGTTTCGAGCAGTACTTC CASSFPRADILRFEQYF
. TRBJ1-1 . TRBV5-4 TGTGCCAGCAGCTTCAGAACACTAGAAGCTTTCTTT CASSFRTLEAFF
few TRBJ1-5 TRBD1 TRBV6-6 TGTGCCAGCACCCTGCAGGGGGCTTATCAGCCCCAGCATTTT CASTLQGAYQPQHF
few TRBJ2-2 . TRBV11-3 TGTGCCAGCAGCTTAGGATTCGGGGAGCTGTTTTTT CASSLGFGELFF
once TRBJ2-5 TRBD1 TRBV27 TGTGCCAGCAGTTTGGGACAGGGGGCTGAGACCCAGTACTTC CASSLGQGAETQYF
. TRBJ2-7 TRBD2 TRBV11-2 TGTGCCAGCAGCCACTTTGCTAGCGGAACCTACGAGCAGTACTTC CASSHFASGTYEQYF
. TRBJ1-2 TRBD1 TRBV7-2 TGTGCCAGCAGCTTTGGAAACAGGGGGTATGGCTACACCTTC CASSFGNRGYGYTF
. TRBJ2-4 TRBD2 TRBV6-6 TGTGCCAGCACCCAGGGGACTAGCGGTAGCATTCAGTACTTC CASTQGTSGSIQYF
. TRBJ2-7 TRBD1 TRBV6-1 TGTGCCAGCAGTCCCACCAGACAGGGATCCTACGAGCAGTACTTC CASSPTRQGSYEQYF
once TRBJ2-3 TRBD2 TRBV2 TGTGCCAGCAGTGAGGCCCCCACTAGCGGCAGGGCCCCAGATACGCAGTATTTT CASSEAPTSGRAPDTQYF
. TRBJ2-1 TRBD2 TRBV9 TGTGCCAGCAGCGCCACTAGCGGGGGCAGCTCCTACAATGAGCAGTTCTTC CASSATSGGSSYNEQFF
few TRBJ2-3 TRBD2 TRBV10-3 TGTGCCAGCGGGGCTAGCGGGAGAGGCGGGGCACCAGATACGCAGTATTTT CASGASGRGGAPDTQYF
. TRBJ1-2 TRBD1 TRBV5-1 TGCGCCAGCAGCTTGGCCCTGCAGGGGGATGTGAGGGGCTACACCTTC CASSLALQGDVRGYTF
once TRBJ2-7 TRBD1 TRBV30 TGTGCCTGGGTTACGAGGGACAGGGGCGGCTACGAGCAGTACTTC CAWVTRDRGGYEQYF
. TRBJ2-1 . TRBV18 TGTGCCAGCTCACCACAGAGATGGCGGGACCAATACAATGAGCAGTTCTTC CASSPQRWRDQYNEQFF
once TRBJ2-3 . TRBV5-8 TGTGCCAGCAGCTTGCGCGCAGGGACCGATACGCAGTATTTT CASSLRAGTDTQYF
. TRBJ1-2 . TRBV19 TGTGCCAGTAGTCCTCCGGGTGTCGCCGCGGAGGCCTATGGCTACACCTTC CASSPPGVAAEAYGYTF
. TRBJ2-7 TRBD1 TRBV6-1 TGTGCCAGCAGTCTACAGGGGTCTTTGCAGTACTTC CASSLQGSLQYF
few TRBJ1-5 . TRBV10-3 TGTGCCACCAGCCAGGGAAATCAGCCCCAGCATTTT CATSQGNQPQHF
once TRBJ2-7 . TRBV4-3 TGCGCCAGCAGCCAATCGGGCTTTACCTACGAGCAGTACTTC CASSQSGFTYEQYF
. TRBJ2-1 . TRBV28 TGTGCCAGCAGTCCACCGCTGGTGAGCTCCTACAATGAGCAGTTCTTC CASSPPLVSSYNEQFF
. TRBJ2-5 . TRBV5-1 TGCGCCAGCAGCTTCCGGGTAGACAGGGAGACCCAGTACTTC CASSFRVDRETQYF
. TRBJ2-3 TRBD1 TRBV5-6 TGTGCCAGCAGATCCAGGGGGCATACGCAGTATTTT CASRSRGHTQYF
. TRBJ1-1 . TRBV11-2 TGTGCCAGCAGCTTTTGGGGGAACACTGAAGCTTTCTTT CASSFWGNTEAFF
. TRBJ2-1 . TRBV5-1 TGCGCCAGCAGTCTTGGGTCCAGTTTTGAGCAGTTCTTC CASSLGSSFEQFF
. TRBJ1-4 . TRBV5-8 TGTGCCAGCAGCTCGCGCCGCGCGGAAAAGGGGGCAACTAATGAAAAACTGTTTTTT CASSSRRAEKGATNEKLFF
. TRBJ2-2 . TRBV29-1 TGCAGCGCCACCGGCGGGACGGACACCGGGGAGCTGTTTTTT CSATGGTDTGELFF
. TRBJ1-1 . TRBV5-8 TGTGCCAGCAGCTTAAAGTCTTTTGAGACTGAAGCTTTCTTT CASSLKSFETEAFF
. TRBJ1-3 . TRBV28 TGTGCCAGCAGTTCCCCCCTTAGCTCTGGAAACACCATATATTTT CASSSPLSSGNTIYF
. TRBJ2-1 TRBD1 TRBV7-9 TGTGCCAGCAGAAAACAGGGGCCGTTGTCCTACAATGAGCAGTTCTTC CASRKQGPLSYNEQFF
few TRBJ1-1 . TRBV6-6 TGTGCCAGCAGTTACTCCAGTACTGAAGCTTTCTTT CASSYSSTEAFF
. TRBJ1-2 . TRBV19 TGTGCCAGTAGTACAATAGGGGGAGCGGGCTATGGCTACACCTTC CASSTIGGAGYGYTF
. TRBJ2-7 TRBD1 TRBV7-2 TGTGCCAGCAGCCGAACCGGGACAGGACTCTACGAGCAGTACTTC CASSRTGTGLYEQYF
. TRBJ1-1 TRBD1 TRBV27 TGTGCCAGCAGTCCCCACAGGGGTGAGAACACTGAAGCTTTCTTT CASSPHRGENTEAFF
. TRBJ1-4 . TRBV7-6 TGTGCCAGCAGCTCAGGGCCCGCTAGGGAAAAACTGTTTTTT CASSSGPAREKLFF
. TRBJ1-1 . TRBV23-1 TGCGCCAGCAGTCAAGAGGCCCCCTCTTCGGGGAACACTGAAGCTTTCTTT CASSQEAPSSGNTEAFF
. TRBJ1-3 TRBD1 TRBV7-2 TGTGCCAGCAGCCCAACAGGGGGCGACGCCGGGCACACCATATATTTT CASSPTGGDAGHTIYF
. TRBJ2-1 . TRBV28 TGTGCCAGCACTACGGGCCCAGGGTCCTACAATGAGCAGTTCTTC CASTTGPGSYNEQFF
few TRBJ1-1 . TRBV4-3 TGCGCCAGCAGCCAACAACAGGGTCAGAACACTGAAGCTTTCTTT CASSQQQGQNTEAFF
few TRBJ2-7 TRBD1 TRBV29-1 TGCAGCGCCCGGACAGGGGGCTACGAGCAGTACTTC CSARTGGYEQYF
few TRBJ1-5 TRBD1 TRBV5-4 TGTGCCAGCAGCTCCGGGACAGGCTACAATCAGCCCCAGCATTTT CASSSGTGYNQPQHF
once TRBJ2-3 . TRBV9 TGTGCCAGCAGCACTATTAATAGCGTCCCAGATACGCAGTATTTT CASSTINSVPDTQYF